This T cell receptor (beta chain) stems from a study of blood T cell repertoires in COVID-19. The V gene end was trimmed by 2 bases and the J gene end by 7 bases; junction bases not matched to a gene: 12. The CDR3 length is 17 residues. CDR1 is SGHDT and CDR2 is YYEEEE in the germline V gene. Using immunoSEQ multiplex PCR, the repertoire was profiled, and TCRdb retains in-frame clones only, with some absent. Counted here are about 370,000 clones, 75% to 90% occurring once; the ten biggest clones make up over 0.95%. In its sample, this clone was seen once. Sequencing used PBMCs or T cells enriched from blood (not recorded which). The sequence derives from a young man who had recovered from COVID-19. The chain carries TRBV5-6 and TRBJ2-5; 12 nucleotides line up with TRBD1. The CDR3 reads CASSFSRDRGLSMTQYF. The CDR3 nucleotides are TGTGCCAGCAGCTTTTCCCGGGACAGGGGGCTATCCATGACCCAGTACTTC.